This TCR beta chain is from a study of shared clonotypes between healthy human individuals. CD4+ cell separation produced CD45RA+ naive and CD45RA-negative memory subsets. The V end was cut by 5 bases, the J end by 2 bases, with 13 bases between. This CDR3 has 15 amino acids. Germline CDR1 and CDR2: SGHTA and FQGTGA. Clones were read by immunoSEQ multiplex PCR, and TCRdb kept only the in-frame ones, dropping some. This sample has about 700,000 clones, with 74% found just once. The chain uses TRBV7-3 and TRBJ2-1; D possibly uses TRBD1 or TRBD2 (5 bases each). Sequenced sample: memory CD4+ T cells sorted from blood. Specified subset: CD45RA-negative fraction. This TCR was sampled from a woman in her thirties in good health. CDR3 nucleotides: TGTGCCAGCAGCCAGGGATCAGCGGCCTACAATGAGCAGTTCTTC. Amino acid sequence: CASSQGSAAYNEQFF.